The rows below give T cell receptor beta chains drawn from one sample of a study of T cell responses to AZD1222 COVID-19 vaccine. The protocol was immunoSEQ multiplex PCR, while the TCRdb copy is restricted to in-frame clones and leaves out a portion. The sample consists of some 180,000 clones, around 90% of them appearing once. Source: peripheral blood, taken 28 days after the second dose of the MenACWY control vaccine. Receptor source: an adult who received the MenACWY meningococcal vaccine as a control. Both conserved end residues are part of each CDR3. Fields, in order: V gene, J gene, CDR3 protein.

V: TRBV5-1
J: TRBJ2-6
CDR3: CASSSGQDRAGANVLTF

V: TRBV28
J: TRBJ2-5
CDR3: CASSFDETQYF

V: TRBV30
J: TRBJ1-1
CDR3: CAFHRGRDTEAFF

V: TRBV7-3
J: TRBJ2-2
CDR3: CASSLTGPRVSRELFF

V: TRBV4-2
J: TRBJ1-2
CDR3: CASSQDLNGFYGYTF

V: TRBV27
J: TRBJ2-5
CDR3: CASRTRFQETQYF

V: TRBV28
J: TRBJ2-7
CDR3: CASSATPYEQYF

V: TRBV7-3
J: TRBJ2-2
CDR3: CASSPRRDTGELFF

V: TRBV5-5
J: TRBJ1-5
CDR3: CASSRQGWNQPQHF

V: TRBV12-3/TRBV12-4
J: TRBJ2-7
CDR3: CASSRQGAGEQYF

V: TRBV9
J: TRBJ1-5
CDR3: CASSGGSNQPQHF

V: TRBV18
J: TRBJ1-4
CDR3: CASSPVQEEKKLFF

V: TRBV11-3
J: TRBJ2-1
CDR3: CASSSQGVGDNEQFF

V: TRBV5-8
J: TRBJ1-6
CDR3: CASSRDLTSPLHF

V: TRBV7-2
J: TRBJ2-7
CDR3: CASSLKGLTYEQYF

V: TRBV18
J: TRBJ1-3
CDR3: CASSQTWTGRSGNTIYF

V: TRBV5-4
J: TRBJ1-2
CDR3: CASSLAGVEVYGYTF